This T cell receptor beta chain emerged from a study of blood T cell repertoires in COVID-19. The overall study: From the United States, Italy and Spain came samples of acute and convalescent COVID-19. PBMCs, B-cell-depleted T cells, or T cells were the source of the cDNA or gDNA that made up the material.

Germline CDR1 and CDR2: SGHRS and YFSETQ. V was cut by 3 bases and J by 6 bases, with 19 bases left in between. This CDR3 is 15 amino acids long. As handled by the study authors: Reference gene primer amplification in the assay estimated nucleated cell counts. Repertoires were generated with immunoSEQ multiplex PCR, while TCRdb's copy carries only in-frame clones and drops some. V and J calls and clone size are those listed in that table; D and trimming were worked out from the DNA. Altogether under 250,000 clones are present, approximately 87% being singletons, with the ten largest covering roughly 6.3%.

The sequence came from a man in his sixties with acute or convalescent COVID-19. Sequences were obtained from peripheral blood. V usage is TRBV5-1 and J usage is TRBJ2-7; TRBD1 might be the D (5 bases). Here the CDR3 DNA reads TGCGCCAGCAGCTATCCCAGGGTAGGACGGGTCGAGCAGTACTTC. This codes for CASSYPRVGRVEQYF.